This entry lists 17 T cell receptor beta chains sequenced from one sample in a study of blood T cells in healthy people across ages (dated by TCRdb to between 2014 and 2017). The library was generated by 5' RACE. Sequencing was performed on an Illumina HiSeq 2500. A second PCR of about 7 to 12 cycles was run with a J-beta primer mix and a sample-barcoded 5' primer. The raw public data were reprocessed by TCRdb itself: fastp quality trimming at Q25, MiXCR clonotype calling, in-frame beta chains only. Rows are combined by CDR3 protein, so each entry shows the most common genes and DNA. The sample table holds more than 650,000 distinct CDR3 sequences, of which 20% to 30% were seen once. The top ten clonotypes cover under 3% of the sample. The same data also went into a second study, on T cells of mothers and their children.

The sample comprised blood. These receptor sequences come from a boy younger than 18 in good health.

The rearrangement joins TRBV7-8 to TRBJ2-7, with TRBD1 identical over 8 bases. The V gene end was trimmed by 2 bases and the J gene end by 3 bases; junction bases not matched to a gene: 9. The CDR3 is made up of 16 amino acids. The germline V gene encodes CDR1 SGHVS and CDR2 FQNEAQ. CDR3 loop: CASSLKTGTGDYEQYF. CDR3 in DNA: TGTGCCAGCAGCTTAAAGACCGGGACAGGCGACTACGAGCAGTACTTC.

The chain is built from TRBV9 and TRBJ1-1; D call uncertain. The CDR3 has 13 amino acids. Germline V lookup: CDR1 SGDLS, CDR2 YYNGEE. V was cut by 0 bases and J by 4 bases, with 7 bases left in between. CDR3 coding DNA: TGTGCCAGCAGCGTAGGAGGGCTCACTGAAGCTTTCTTT. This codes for CASSVGGLTEAFF.

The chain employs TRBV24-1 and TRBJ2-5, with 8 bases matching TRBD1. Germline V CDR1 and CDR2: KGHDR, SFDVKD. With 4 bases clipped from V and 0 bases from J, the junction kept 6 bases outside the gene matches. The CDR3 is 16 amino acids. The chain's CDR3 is CATSDSDRANQETQYF. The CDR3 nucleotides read TGTGCCACCAGTGACTCGGACAGGGCGAACCAAGAGACCCAGTACTTC.

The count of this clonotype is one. This CDR3 reads CASSSRPYNSPLHF. The CDR3 DNA follows: TGTGCCAGCAGTTCCCGGCCTTATAATTCACCCCTCCACTTT. The chain has TRBV12-3 or TRBV12-4 and TRBJ1-6; D is undetermined. The CDR3 is made up of 14 amino acids. Trimming shortened V by 4 bases and J by 4 bases, and 8 bases separated the two germline ends.

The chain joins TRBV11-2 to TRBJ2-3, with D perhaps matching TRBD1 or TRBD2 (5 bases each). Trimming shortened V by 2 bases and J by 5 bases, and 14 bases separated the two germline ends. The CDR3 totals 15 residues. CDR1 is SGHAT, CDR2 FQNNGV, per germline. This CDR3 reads CASSLLGQRGDTQYF. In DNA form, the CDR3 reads TGTGCCAGCAGCTTATTGGGGCAACGGGGAGATACGCAGTATTTT. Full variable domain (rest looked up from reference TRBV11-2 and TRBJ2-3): EAGVAQSPRYKIIEKRQSVAFWCNPISGHATLYWYQQILGQGPKLLIQFQNNGVVDDSQLPKDRFSAERLKGVDSTLKIQPAKLEDSAVYLCASSLLGQRGDTQYFGPGTRLTVL.

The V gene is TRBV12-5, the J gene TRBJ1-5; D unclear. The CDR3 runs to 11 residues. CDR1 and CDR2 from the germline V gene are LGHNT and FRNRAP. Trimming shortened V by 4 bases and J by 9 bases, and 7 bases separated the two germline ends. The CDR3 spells CASGSVGPQHF. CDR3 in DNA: TGTGCTAGTGGTTCGGTAGGGCCCCAGCATTTT.

This chain's CDR3 is CASSLVLGRTDTQYF. The CDR3 coding sequence is TGTGCCAGCAGCTTAGTTTTGGGACGGACAGATACGCAGTATTTT. The chain uses TRBV7-9 and TRBJ2-3; D may match TRBD1 or TRBD2 (5 bases each). Germline V gene sequence: CDR1 SEHNR, CDR2 FQNEAQ (reference sequence). Trimming removed 1 base from V and 3 bases from J, with 11 bases in between. The CDR3 consists of 15 residues.

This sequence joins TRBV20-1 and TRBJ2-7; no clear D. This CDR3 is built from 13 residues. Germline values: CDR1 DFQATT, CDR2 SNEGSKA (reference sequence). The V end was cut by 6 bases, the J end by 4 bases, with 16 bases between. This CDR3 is CSASGSSIYEQYF. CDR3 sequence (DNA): TGCAGTGCCTCCGGGTCTAGTATTTACGAGCAGTACTTC.

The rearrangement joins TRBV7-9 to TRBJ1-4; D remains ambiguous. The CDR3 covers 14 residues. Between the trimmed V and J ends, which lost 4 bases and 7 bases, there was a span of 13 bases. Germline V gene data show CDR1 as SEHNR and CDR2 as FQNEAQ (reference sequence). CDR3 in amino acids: CASSSSGGSEKLFF. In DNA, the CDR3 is TGTGCCAGCAGCTCGTCGGGAGGGAGTGAAAAACTGTTTTTT.

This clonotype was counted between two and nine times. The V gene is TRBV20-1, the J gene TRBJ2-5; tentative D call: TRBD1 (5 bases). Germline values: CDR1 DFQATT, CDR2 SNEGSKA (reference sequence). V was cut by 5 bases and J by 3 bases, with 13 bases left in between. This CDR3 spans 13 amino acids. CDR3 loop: CSAGQGREETQYF. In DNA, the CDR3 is TGCAGTGCTGGCCAGGGAAGAGAAGAGACCCAGTACTTC.

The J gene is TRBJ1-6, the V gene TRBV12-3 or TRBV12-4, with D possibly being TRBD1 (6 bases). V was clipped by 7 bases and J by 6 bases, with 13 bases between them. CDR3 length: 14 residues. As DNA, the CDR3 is TGTGCCAGCACAGTGCAGGGGACTAATTCACCCCTCCACTTT. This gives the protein CASTVQGTNSPLHF.

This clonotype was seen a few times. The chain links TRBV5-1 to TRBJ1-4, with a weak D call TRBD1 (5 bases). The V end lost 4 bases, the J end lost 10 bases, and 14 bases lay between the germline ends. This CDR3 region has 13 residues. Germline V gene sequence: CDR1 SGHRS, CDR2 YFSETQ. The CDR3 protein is CASSLRDGGKLFF. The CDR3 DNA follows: TGCGCCAGCAGCCTAAGGGACGGTGGAAAACTGTTTTTT.

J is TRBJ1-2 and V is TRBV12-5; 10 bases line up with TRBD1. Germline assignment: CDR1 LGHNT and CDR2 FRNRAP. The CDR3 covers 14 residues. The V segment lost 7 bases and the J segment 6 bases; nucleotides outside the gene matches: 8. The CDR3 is CASVPDRGNHGYTF. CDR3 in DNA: TGTGCTAGTGTCCCGGACAGGGGGAACCATGGCTACACCTTC.

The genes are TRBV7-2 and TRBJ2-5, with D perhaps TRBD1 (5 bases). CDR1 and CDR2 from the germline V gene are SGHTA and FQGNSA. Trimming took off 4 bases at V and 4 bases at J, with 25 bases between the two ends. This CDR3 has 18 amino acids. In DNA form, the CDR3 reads TGTGCCAGCAGCTCACGACCAGGGCTAGGAGCCCCCCTAGAGACCCAGTACTTC. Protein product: CASSSRPGLGAPLETQYF. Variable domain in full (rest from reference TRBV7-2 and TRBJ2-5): GAGVSQSPSNKVTEKGKDVELRCDPISGHTALYWYRQSLGQGLEFLIYFQGNSAPDKSGLPSDRFSAERTGGSVSTLTIQRTQQEDSAVYLCASSSRPGLGAPLETQYFGPGTRLLVL.

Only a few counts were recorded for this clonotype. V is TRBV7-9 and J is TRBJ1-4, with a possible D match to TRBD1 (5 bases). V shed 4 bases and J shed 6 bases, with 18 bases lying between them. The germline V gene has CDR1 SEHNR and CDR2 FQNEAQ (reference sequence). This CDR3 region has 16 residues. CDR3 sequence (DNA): TGTGCCAGCAGCTCCCGCTTGGGGGAGGGATATGAAAAACTGTTTTTT. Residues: CASSSRLGEGYEKLFF.

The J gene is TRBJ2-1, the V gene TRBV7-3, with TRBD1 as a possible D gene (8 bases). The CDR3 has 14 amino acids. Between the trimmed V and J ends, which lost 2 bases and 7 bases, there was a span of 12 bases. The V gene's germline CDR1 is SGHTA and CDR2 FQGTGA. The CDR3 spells CASSLQQGGNEQFF. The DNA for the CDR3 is TGTGCCAGCAGCTTACAACAGGGGGGGAATGAGCAGTTCTTC.

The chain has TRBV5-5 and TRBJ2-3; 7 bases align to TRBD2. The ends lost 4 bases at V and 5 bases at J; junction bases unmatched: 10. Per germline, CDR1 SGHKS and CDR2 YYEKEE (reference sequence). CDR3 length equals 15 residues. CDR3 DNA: TGTGCCAGCAGCCCTTTGGCGGGGGATGAAGATACGCAGTATTTT. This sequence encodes CASSPLAGDEDTQYF.